This TCR beta chain was identified during a study of blood T cell repertoires in COVID-19. Using immunoSEQ multiplex PCR, the repertoire was profiled, and TCRdb retains in-frame clones only, with some absent. The repertoire consists of around 260,000 clones, with approximately 86% occurring once and the leading ten covering 1.5% to 2%. CDR1 is SNHLY, CDR2 FYNNEI, per germline. Unmatched junction bases numbered 8, after V lost 7 bases and J lost 2 bases. CDR3 length equals 16 residues. The TCR sequence derives from a man aged 25-45 years with active or convalescent COVID-19. Source material: peripheral blood. The chain joins TRBV2 to TRBJ2-1; 10 bases align to TRBD2. CDR3 loop: CASTTGLAVTYNEQFF. CDR3 sequence (DNA): TGTGCCAGCACGACCGGACTAGCGGTCACCTACAATGAGCAGTTCTTC.